The clone carrying this T cell receptor beta chain has more than one count but fewer than ten. The sample originates from a study of cytomegalovirus exposure and HLA in healthy donors. Study at large: Of several hundred genotyped donors, about 81% grouped in the Caucasian-associated ancestry cluster.

A multiplex PCR was run with 60 Vbeta primers and 13 Jbeta primers. Some clones are missing from TCRdb's copy, which holds only in-frame ones; the method was immunoSEQ multiplex PCR. The table records roughly 120,000 clones, around 75% of them present only once. The V end lost 0 bases, the J end lost 5 bases, and 5 bases lay between the germline ends. This CDR3 is built from 13 residues. The germline V gene encodes CDR1 MNHNS and CDR2 SASEGT. The chain joins TRBV6-1 to TRBJ1-5, with no clear D. The clonotype was recovered from a woman aged 18 to 35 in good health and CMV-seronegative. Material: PBMCs. CDR3 amino acids: CASSEAFDQPQHF. In DNA form, the CDR3 reads TGTGCCAGCAGTGAAGCGTTCGATCAGCCCCAGCATTTT.